This T cell receptor beta chain was sequenced for a study of cytomegalovirus exposure and HLA in healthy donors. Study-level results: For most subjects, TCR beta sequences were reported to predict HLA-A and HLA-B alleles with accuracy.

With 0 bases removed from V and 0 bases from J, the gap between germline ends came to 4 bases. The CDR3 spans 15 residues. From germline, CDR1 is SGHRS and CDR2 YFSETQ. Turning to this clone: Its specificity is unknown.

With 60 Vbeta and 13 Jbeta primers, the PCR was carried out. Repertoires were generated with immunoSEQ multiplex PCR, while TCRdb's copy carries only in-frame clones and drops some. This table holds 95,000 to 100,000 clones, roughly 76% found once. This rearrangement joins TRBV5-1 to TRBJ1-6; no firm D call. This sequence was found in a man aged 40-49 years in good health and CMV-seronegative. What was sequenced was PBMCs. In nucleotides, the CDR3 is TGCGCCAGCAGCTTGGACAGCTCCTATAATTCACCCCTCCACTTT. Its protein product is CASSLDSSYNSPLHF. The entire variable domain, with the rest obtained from reference TRBV5-1 and TRBJ1-6, is as follows: KAGVTQTPRYLIKTRGQQVTLSCSPISGHRSVSWYQQTPGQGLQFLFEYFSETQRNKGNFPGRFSGRQFSNSRSEMNVSTLELGDSALYLCASSLDSSYNSPLHFGNGTRLTVT.